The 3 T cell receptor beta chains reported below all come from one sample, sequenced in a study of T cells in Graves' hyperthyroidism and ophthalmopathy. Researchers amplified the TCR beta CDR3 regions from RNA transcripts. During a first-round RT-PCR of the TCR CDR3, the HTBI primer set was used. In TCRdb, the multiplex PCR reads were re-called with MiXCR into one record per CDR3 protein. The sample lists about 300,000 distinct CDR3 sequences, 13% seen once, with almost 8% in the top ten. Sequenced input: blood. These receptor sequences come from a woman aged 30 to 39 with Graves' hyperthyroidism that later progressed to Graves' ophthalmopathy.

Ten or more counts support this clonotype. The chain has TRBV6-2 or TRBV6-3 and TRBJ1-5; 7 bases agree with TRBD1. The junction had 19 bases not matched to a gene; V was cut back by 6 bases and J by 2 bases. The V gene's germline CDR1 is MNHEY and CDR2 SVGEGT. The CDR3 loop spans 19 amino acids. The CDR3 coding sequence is TGTGCCAGCAGCTCCAGGCTTGACAGGGCACGGGCGGGCAATCAGCCCCAGCATTTT. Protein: CASSSRLDRARAGNQPQHF.

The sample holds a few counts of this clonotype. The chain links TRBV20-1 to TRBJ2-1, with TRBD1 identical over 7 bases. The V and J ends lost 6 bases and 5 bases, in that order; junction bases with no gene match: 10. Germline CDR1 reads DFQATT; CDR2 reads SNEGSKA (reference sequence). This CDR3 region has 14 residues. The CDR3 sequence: CSAYPGQLHNEQFF. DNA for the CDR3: TGCAGTGCCTATCCGGGACAGCTCCACAATGAGCAGTTCTTC.

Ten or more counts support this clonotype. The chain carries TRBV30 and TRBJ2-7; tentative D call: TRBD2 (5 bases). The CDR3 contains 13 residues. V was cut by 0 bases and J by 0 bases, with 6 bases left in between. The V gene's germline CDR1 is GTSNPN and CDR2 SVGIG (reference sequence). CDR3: CAWSVGSSYEQYF. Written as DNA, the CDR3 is TGTGCCTGGAGTGTGGGGAGCTCCTACGAGCAGTACTTC.